Each of the 9 T cell receptor beta chains below was sequenced from the same sample in a study of CD8 T cells in ankylosing spondylitis. TCRdb processed the 5' RACE reads anew with MiXCR; each CDR3 protein has one entry. Among fewer than 80,000 distinct CDR3 sequences listed, about 5.2% were seen once. Sequencing was done on a sample of blood, either unsorted or a sorted T cell fraction (not recorded which). These receptors all stem from a male donor with ankylosing spondylitis or in good health (not recorded which).

Ten or more counts support this clonotype. This rearrangement joins TRBV7-2 to TRBJ2-7, with D perhaps matching TRBD1 (5 bases). The CDR3 extends over 14 amino acids. Germline V lookup: CDR1 SGHTA, CDR2 FQGNSA. Trimming left V 3 bases short and J 1 base short, with 10 bases between. As DNA, the CDR3 is TGTGCCAGCAGCTTGAGGACATTATCCTACGAGCAGTACTTC. Its protein product is CASSLRTLSYEQYF.

This clonotype has ten or more counts. This chain links TRBV6-1 with TRBJ2-1; 8 bases are shared with TRBD2. Germline CDR1 reads MNHNS; CDR2 reads SASEGT. V shed 5 bases, J shed 6 bases, and the junction held 9 bases outside the gene matches. This CDR3 has 15 amino acids. CDR3 coding DNA: TGTGCCAGCAGTCTTAGCGGGGTTGCCTTCAATGAGCAGTTCTTC. Translated: CASSLSGVAFNEQFF.

This clonotype was counted a few times. V and J are TRBV7-6 and TRBJ2-1, with TRBD1 identical over 10 bases. Germline lookup yields CDR1 SGHVS and CDR2 FNYEAQ. The CDR3 totals 16 residues. The trim removed 5 bases at V and 5 bases at J, leaving 9 bases unmatched. For the CDR3, the DNA is TGTGCCAGCAGCGGCCGGGACAGGGGTCTCAACAATGAGCAGTTCTTC. This encodes CASSGRDRGLNNEQFF.

In this sample, this clonotype turned up a few times. The genes are TRBV29-1 and TRBJ2-7; maybe TRBD1 (6 bases). The germline V and J ends were trimmed by 0 bases and 0 bases, with 12 bases remaining between them. Germline CDR1 and CDR2: SQVTM and ANQGSEA. This CDR3 region has 15 residues. The CDR3 spells CSVEEQGPSSYEQYF. CDR3 in DNA: TGCAGCGTTGAAGAACAGGGCCCGAGCTCCTACGAGCAGTACTTC.

This clonotype was seen many times. The chain couples TRBV29-1 to TRBJ2-1; 8 nucleotides agree with TRBD1. Germline CDR1 is SQVTM and CDR2 is ANQGSEA. The CDR3 length is 15 residues. With V trimmed by 8 bases and J by 8 bases, 17 bases remained unmatched. The CDR3, as DNA: TGCAGCACCCGTGCAGGGGGCTGGAAAGTGGATGAGCAGTTCTTC. Residues: CSTRAGGWKVDEQFF.

This clonotype was observed many times. The chain couples TRBV4-1 to TRBJ2-7, with 7 bases that match TRBD2. The germline gives CDR1 MGHRA, CDR2 YSYEKL. J gave up 3 bases and V 4 bases, and 12 bases lay outside the gene matches. The CDR3 is 16 residues long. The CDR3 loop is CASSPPLGGVIYEQYF. CDR3 sequence (DNA): TGCGCCAGCAGCCCCCCACTGGGAGGGGTGATCTACGAGCAGTACTTC.

This clonotype appeared many times. This chain links TRBV10-3 with TRBJ2-1; 7 nucleotides agree with TRBD2. This CDR3 contains 16 residues. The germline CDR1 and CDR2 sequences are ENHRY and SYGVKD. J gave up 7 bases and V 0 bases, and 9 bases lay outside the gene matches. Here the CDR3 DNA reads TGTGCCATCAGTGAGTCCGGGGGGAGTATCGTGAATGAGCAGTTCTTC. It yields the protein CAISESGGSIVNEQFF.

The chain recombines TRBV7-2 with TRBJ2-5; 7 nucleotides agree with TRBD2. J lost 1 base, V lost 0 bases, and 2 bases had no gene match. Germline V gives CDR1 SGHTA, CDR2 FQGNSA. The CDR3 runs 15 residues. The CDR3, as DNA: TGTGCCAGCAGCTTAGCGGGGGGGACCCAAGAGACCCAGTACTTC. Amino acid sequence: CASSLAGGTQETQYF.

This clonotype has a count of ten or more. This chain joins TRBV9 and TRBJ2-3; 9 bases fit TRBD2. V was clipped by 0 bases and J by 6 bases; unmatched bases: 8. Germline CDR1 is SGDLS and CDR2 is YYNGEE. This CDR3 contains 16 residues. The CDR3 DNA follows: TGTGCCAGCAGCGTAGACCAAGCTAGCGGGGCTGATACGCAGTATTTT. It specifies CASSVDQASGADTQYF. The full variable domain, its missing parts supplied by reference TRBV9 and TRBJ2-3, is DSGVTQTPKHLITATGQRVTLRCSPRSGDLSVYWYQQSLDQGLQFLIQYYNGEERAKGNILERFSAQQFPDLHSELNLSSLELGDSALYFCASSVDQASGADTQYFGPGTRLTVL.